The rows below give T cell receptor beta chains drawn from one sample of a study of blood T cell repertoires in COVID-19. The repertoire was sequenced with immunoSEQ multiplex PCR; TCRdb's copy has only in-frame clones and lacks some. There are fewer than 350,000 clones in the sample; nearly 90% occur only once, and 1.7% lies in the top ten. The specimen was PBMCs or T cells enriched from blood (not recorded which). The receptors originated from a young woman with acute COVID-19. Each CDR3 is given with its conserved first and last residue. D genes are given only for firm matches. Clone size is given for some rows only: seen once, a few or many times, or a class if the clone is expanded.

J: TRBJ2-7; V: TRBV4-3; D: NA; size: NA; CDR3: CASSQDLPPTEREQYF; DNA: TGCGCCAGCAGCCAAGACCTCCCCCCGACGGAGAGGGAGCAGTACTTC
J: TRBJ2-7; V: TRBV30; D: TRBD1; size: NA; CDR3: CAWSVLGTETYEQYF; DNA: TGTGCCTGGAGTGTACTGGGGACAGAGACATACGAGCAGTACTTC
J: TRBJ2-3; V: TRBV5-4; D: NA; size: NA; CDR3: CASSQQGHTDTQYF; DNA: TGTGCCAGCAGCCAACAAGGACACACAGATACGCAGTATTTT
J: TRBJ2-3; V: TRBV12-3/TRBV12-4; D: NA; size: NA; CDR3: CASSLQSTQYF; DNA: TGTGCCAGCAGCCTACAGAGTACGCAGTATTTT
J: TRBJ2-1; V: TRBV4-1; D: TRBD2; size: NA; CDR3: CASSQAYTTSGIYNEQFF; DNA: TGCGCCAGCAGCCAAGCTTACACAACTAGCGGGATATACAATGAGCAGTTCTTC
J: TRBJ2-7; V: TRBV7-9; D: NA; size: NA; CDR3: CASSLGASEQYF; DNA: TGTGCCAGCAGCTTAGGAGCCTCCGAGCAGTACTTC
J: TRBJ2-5; V: TRBV7-2; D: NA; size: NA; CDR3: CASSLALAAGRGLQETQYF; DNA: TGTGCCAGCAGCTTAGCGCTGGCTGCGGGAAGGGGCTTACAAGAGACCCAGTACTTC
J: TRBJ2-7; V: TRBV11-2; D: NA; size: NA; CDR3: CASSSLKSSGDEQYF; DNA: TGTGCCAGCAGCTCGTTGAAGTCCTCAGGGGACGAGCAGTACTTC
J: TRBJ2-1; V: TRBV10-2; D: TRBD2; size: NA; CDR3: CASASGSHEQFF; DNA: TGCGCCAGTGCTAGCGGGAGCCATGAGCAGTTCTTC
J: TRBJ1-4; V: TRBV5-4; D: TRBD1; size: few; CDR3: CASSSKTGGANNEKLFF; DNA: TGTGCCAGCAGCTCAAAGACAGGGGGAGCAAATAATGAAAAACTGTTTTTT
J: TRBJ1-3; V: TRBV28; D: NA; size: NA; CDR3: CASSPNGGARGNTIYF; DNA: TGTGCCAGCAGCCCAAATGGGGGGGCGCGGGGAAACACCATATATTTT
J: TRBJ2-1; V: TRBV10-1; D: TRBD2; size: few; CDR3: CASSGPAGHNEQFF; DNA: TGCGCCAGCAGTGGACCAGCGGGGCACAATGAGCAGTTCTTC
J: TRBJ2-1; V: TRBV6-5; D: NA; size: few; CDR3: CASSYRGGAAYNEQFF; DNA: TGTGCCAGCAGTTACCGCGGCGGGGCGGCCTACAATGAGCAGTTCTTC
J: TRBJ1-2; V: TRBV28; D: NA; size: once; CDR3: CASSLTVNYGYTF; DNA: TGTGCCAGCAGCTTGACAGTCAACTATGGCTACACCTTC
J: TRBJ2-2; V: TRBV18; D: NA; size: NA; CDR3: CASSPNRDTGELFF; DNA: TGTGCCAGCTCACCTAACAGGGACACCGGGGAGCTGTTTTTT
J: TRBJ1-4; V: TRBV11-2; D: NA; size: NA; CDR3: CASSLTHREQGTNEKLFF; DNA: TGTGCCAGCAGCTTAACCCACAGAGAACAGGGAACTAATGAAAAACTGTTTTTT
J: TRBJ2-1; V: TRBV7-9; D: NA; size: NA; CDR3: CASRASGEQFF; DNA: TGTGCCAGCAGAGCATCGGGTGAGCAGTTCTTC
J: TRBJ1-1; V: TRBV21-1; D: NA; size: NA; CDR3: CARQRDRCGAFF; DNA: TGTGCCAGACAGCGGGATCGCTGTGGAGCTTTCTTT
J: TRBJ2-1; V: TRBV4-1; D: NA; size: NA; CDR3: CASSQDVVGGGSYNEQFF; DNA: TGCGCCAGCAGCCAAGATGTTGTGGGGGGAGGCTCCTACAATGAGCAGTTCTTC
J: TRBJ1-2; V: TRBV3-1/TRBV3-2; D: NA; size: few; CDR3: CASSQGFDERGYTF; DNA: TGTGCCAGCAGCCAAGGTTTCGACGAGCGGGGCTACACCTTC
J: TRBJ1-1; V: TRBV30; D: NA; size: NA; CDR3: CAWSNSGGATEAFF; DNA: TGTGCCTGGAGTAACAGCGGGGGGGCCACTGAAGCTTTCTTT
J: TRBJ2-5; V: TRBV5-5; D: TRBD1; size: many; CDR3: CASSHRGKYQETQYF; DNA: TGTGCCAGCAGCCACAGGGGGAAGTACCAAGAGACCCAGTACTTC
J: TRBJ1-1; V: TRBV3-1/TRBV3-2; D: TRBD1; size: NA; CDR3: CASSPHTGTGRGTEAFF; DNA: TGTGCCAGCAGCCCGCACACCGGGACAGGGAGAGGCACTGAAGCTTTCTTT
J: TRBJ2-7; V: TRBV7-9; D: TRBD1; size: NA; CDR3: CASSHTGVPDVEQYF; DNA: TGTGCCAGCAGCCACACAGGGGTCCCGGATGTCGAGCAGTACTTC
J: TRBJ2-2; V: TRBV29-1; D: TRBD2; size: few; CDR3: CSVAAGGSGPGELFF; DNA: TGCAGCGTTGCGGCGGGGGGGTCTGGCCCCGGGGAGCTGTTTTTT
J: TRBJ2-3; V: TRBV24-1; D: NA; size: NA; CDR3: CATSATGHTDTQYF; DNA: TGTGCCACCAGTGCTACGGGTCACACAGATACGCAGTATTTT
J: TRBJ2-7; V: TRBV6-5; D: TRBD1; size: NA; CDR3: CASSYRDRGAHEQYF; DNA: TGTGCCAGCAGTTACCGAGACAGGGGAGCCCACGAGCAGTACTTC
J: TRBJ2-1; V: TRBV30; D: NA; size: NA; CDR3: CAWSSPGGEQFF; DNA: TGTGCCTGGAGTTCACCCGGCGGTGAGCAGTTCTTC
J: TRBJ2-5; V: TRBV10-1; D: NA; size: NA; CDR3: CASSEGWAGQETQYF; DNA: TGCGCCAGCAGTGAGGGCTGGGCGGGTCAAGAGACCCAGTACTTC
J: TRBJ1-3; V: TRBV7-2; D: NA; size: few; CDR3: CASRLAGGASSGNTIYF; DNA: TGTGCCAGCAGACTAGCTGGGGGGGCAAGCTCTGGAAACACCATATATTTT
J: TRBJ1-1; V: TRBV7-2; D: NA; size: NA; CDR3: CASSLQGLDTEAFF; DNA: TGTGCCAGCAGCTTACAGGGGTTAGACACTGAAGCTTTCTTT
J: TRBJ2-3; V: TRBV7-2; D: NA; size: NA; CDR3: CASSFGVRADTQYF; DNA: TGTGCCAGCAGCTTCGGGGTCCGGGCAGATACGCAGTATTTT
J: TRBJ2-1; V: TRBV5-1; D: TRBD1; size: NA; CDR3: CASSNGQGLINEQFF; DNA: TGCGCCAGCAGCAACGGACAGGGGCTAATCAATGAGCAGTTCTTC
J: TRBJ1-6; V: TRBV7-2; D: TRBD1; size: once; CDR3: CASSLGVTGGRSRSPLHF; DNA: TGTGCCAGCAGCTTAGGGGTAACAGGGGGCCGATCTCGGTCACCCCTCCACTTT
J: TRBJ2-4; V: TRBV28; D: TRBD2; size: NA; CDR3: CASSLTQSGPSGSGTKNIQYF; DNA: TGTGCCAGCAGTTTAACCCAATCCGGTCCTAGCGGGAGCGGGACCAAAAACATTCAGTACTTC
J: TRBJ2-7; V: TRBV3-1/TRBV3-2; D: TRBD2; size: NA; CDR3: CASSPLTSGRSEQYF; DNA: TGTGCCAGCAGCCCTTTAACTAGCGGGAGGTCCGAGCAGTACTTC
J: TRBJ1-3; V: TRBV9; D: TRBD1; size: once; CDR3: CASSSGDRVVGNTIYF; DNA: TGTGCCAGCAGCTCTGGAGACAGGGTCGTTGGAAACACCATATATTTT
J: TRBJ1-1; V: TRBV4-2; D: NA; size: NA; CDR3: CASSQDYPPPEAFF; DNA: TGTGCCAGCAGCCAAGATTATCCTCCCCCTGAAGCTTTCTTT
J: TRBJ1-1; V: TRBV7-2; D: NA; size: NA; CDR3: CASSDRSFNTEAFF; DNA: TGTGCCAGCAGTGACAGATCATTCAACACTGAAGCTTTCTTT
J: TRBJ2-7; V: TRBV29-1; D: NA; size: NA; CDR3: CSVGTGPGGYEQYF; DNA: TGCAGCGTTGGAACGGGCCCCGGGGGCTACGAGCAGTACTTC
J: TRBJ2-1; V: TRBV19; D: NA; size: once; CDR3: CASSIATYNEQFF; DNA: TGTGCCAGTAGTATAGCTACGTACAATGAGCAGTTCTTC
J: TRBJ2-7; V: TRBV30; D: NA; size: NA; CDR3: CAWGRRLVWSEQYF; DNA: TGTGCCTGGGGACGACGACTAGTCTGGAGCGAGCAGTACTTC
J: TRBJ2-3; V: TRBV2; D: NA; size: few; CDR3: CASSEDRGGQYF; DNA: TGTGCCAGCAGTGAAGACAGGGGAGGGCAGTATTTT
J: TRBJ1-1; V: TRBV6-1; D: NA; size: NA; CDR3: CASSEEVGGSGTEAFF; DNA: TGTGCCAGCAGTGAGGAGGTCGGGGGATCGGGCACTGAAGCTTTCTTT
J: TRBJ2-5; V: TRBV5-1; D: NA; size: NA; CDR3: CASSLGGQAKETQYF; DNA: TGCGCCAGCAGCTTGGGGGGCCAGGCAAAAGAGACCCAGTACTTC
J: TRBJ2-3; V: TRBV11-3; D: NA; size: NA; CDR3: CASSLGATDTDTQYF; DNA: TGTGCCAGCAGCTTAGGCGCGACAGACACAGATACGCAGTATTTT
J: TRBJ2-7; V: TRBV27; D: NA; size: NA; CDR3: CASRRTGSYEQYF; DNA: TGTGCCAGCCGGAGAACAGGGAGCTACGAGCAGTACTTC
J: TRBJ2-1; V: TRBV4-1; D: TRBD2; size: NA; CDR3: CASSQGRGGRAYNEQFF; DNA: TGCGCCAGCAGCCAAGGGAGGGGCGGGAGGGCCTACAATGAGCAGTTCTTC
J: TRBJ2-7; V: TRBV19; D: TRBD1; size: NA; CDR3: CASSPLTGASYEQYF; DNA: TGTGCCAGTAGTCCATTGACAGGGGCCTCCTACGAGCAGTACTTC
J: TRBJ2-5; V: TRBV5-5; D: NA; size: NA; CDR3: CASKLEQTQYF; DNA: TGTGCCAGCAAACTGGAGCAGACCCAGTACTTC
J: TRBJ2-2; V: TRBV11-3; D: TRBD2; size: NA; CDR3: CASSPSGLASGELFF; DNA: TGTGCCAGCAGCCCCTCGGGACTAGCCAGCGGGGAGCTGTTTTTT
J: TRBJ2-2; V: TRBV5-4; D: TRBD2; size: NA; CDR3: CASSSRLAGGLNTGELFF; DNA: TGTGCCAGCAGCTCTAGACTAGCGGGGGGCCTGAACACCGGGGAGCTGTTTTTT
J: TRBJ1-2; V: TRBV7-9; D: TRBD1; size: NA; CDR3: CASSLRDSYGYTF; DNA: TGTGCCAGCAGCTTAAGGGACAGCTATGGCTACACCTTC
J: TRBJ2-2; V: TRBV14; D: TRBD2; size: NA; CDR3: CASSTRLASVTGELFF; DNA: TGTGCCAGCAGCACGAGACTAGCGAGTGTAACCGGGGAGCTGTTTTTT